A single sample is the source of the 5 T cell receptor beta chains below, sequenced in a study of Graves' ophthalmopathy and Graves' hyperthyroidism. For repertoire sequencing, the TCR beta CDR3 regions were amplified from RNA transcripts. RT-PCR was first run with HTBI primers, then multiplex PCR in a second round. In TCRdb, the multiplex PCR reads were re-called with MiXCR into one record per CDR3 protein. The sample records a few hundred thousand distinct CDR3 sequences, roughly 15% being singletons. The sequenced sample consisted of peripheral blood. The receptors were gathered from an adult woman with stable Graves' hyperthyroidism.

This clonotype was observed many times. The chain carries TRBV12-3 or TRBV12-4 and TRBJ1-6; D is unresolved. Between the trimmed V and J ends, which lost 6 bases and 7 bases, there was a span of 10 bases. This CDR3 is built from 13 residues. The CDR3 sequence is CASRSALNSPLHF. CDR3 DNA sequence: TGTGCCAGCAGGTCAGCTTTGAATTCACCCCTCCACTTT.

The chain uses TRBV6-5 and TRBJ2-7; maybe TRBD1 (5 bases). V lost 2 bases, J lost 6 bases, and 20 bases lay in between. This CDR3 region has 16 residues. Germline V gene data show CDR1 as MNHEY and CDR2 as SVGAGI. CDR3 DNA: TGTGCCAGCAGTTACCCGACAGTGGACGGCGTTGGCGAGCAGTACTTC. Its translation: CASSYPTVDGVGEQYF.

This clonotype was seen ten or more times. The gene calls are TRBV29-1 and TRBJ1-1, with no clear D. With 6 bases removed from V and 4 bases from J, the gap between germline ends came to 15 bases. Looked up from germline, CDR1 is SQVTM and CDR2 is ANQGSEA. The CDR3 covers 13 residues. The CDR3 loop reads CSVAAPVGTEAFF. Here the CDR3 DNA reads TGCAGCGTCGCGGCCCCCGTGGGCACTGAAGCTTTCTTT.

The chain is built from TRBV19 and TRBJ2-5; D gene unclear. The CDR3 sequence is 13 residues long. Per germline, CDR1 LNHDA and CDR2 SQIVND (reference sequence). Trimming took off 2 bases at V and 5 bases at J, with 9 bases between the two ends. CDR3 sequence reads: CASSIMLDETQYF. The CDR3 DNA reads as TGTGCCAGTAGTATAATGCTTGATGAGACCCAGTACTTC.

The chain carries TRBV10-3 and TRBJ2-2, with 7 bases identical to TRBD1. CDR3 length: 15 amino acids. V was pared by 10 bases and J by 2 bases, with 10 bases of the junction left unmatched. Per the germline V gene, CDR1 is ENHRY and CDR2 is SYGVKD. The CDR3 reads CANRKDRANTGELFF. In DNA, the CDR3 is TGTGCCAACAGAAAAGACAGGGCTAACACCGGGGAGCTGTTTTTT.